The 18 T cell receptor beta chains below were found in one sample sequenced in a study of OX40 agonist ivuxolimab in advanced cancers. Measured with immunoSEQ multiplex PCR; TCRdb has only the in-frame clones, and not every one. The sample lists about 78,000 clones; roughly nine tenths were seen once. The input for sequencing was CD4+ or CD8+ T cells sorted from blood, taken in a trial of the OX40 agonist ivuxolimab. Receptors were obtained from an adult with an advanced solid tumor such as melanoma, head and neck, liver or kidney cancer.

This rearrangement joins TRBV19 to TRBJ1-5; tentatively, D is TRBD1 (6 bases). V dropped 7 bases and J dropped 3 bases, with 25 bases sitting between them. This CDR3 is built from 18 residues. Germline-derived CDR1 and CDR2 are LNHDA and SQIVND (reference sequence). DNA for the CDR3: TGTGCCAGTACCCTGCAGAGGGGGAGAAACCAAACCAATCAGCCCCAGCATTTT. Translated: CASTLQRGRNQTNQPQHF.

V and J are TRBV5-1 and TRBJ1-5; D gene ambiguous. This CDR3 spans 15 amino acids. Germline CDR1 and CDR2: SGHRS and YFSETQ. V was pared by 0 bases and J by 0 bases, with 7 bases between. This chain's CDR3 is CASSLGPYSNQPQHF. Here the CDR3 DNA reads TGCGCCAGCAGCTTGGGACCATATAGCAATCAGCCCCAGCATTTT.

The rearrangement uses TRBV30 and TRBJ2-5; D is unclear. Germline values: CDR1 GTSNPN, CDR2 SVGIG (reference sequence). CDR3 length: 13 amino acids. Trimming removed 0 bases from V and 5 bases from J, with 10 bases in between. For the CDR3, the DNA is TGTGCCTGGAGTGTGAAGGGCGCCGAGACCCAGTACTTC. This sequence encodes CAWSVKGAETQYF.

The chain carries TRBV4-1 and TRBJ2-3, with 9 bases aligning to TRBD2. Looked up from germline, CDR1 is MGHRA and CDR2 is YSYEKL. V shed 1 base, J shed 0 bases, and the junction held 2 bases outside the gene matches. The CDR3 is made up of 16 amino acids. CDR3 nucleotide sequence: TGCGCCAGCAGCCAAGTAGCGGGGGTTAGCACAGATACGCAGTATTTT. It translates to CASSQVAGVSTDTQYF.

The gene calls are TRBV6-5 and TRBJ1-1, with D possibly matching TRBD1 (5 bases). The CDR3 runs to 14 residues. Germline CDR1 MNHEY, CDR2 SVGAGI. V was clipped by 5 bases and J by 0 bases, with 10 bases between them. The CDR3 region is CASSRDAMNTEAFF. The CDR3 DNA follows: TGTGCCAGCAGTCGGGACGCGATGAACACTGAAGCTTTCTTT.

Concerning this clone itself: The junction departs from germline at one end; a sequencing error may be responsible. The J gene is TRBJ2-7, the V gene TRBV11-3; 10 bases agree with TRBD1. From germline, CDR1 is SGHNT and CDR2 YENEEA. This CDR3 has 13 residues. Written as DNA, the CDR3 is TGTGCCAGCAGCGATGGACGGACAGGGGGTTTGTTCTTC. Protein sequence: CASSDGRTGGLFF.

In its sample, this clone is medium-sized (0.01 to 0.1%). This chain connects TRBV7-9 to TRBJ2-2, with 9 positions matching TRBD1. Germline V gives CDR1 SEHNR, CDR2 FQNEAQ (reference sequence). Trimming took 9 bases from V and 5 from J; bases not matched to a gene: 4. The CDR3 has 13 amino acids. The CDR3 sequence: CARGQGETGELFF. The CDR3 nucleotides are TGTGCCAGGGGACAGGGAGAGACCGGGGAGCTGTTTTTT. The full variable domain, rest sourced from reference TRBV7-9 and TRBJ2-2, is DTGVSQNPRHKITKRGQNVTFRCDPISEHNRLYWYRQTLGQGPEFLTYFQNEAQLEKSRLLSDRFSAERPKGSFSTLEIQRTEQGDSAMYLCARGQGETGELFFGEGSRLTVL.

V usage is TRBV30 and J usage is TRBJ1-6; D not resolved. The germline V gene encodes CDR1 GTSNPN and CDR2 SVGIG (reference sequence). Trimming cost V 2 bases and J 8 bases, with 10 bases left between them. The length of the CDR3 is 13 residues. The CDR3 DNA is TGTGCCTGGAGTCTACAGAAGCATTCACCCCTCCACTTT. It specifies CAWSLQKHSPLHF.

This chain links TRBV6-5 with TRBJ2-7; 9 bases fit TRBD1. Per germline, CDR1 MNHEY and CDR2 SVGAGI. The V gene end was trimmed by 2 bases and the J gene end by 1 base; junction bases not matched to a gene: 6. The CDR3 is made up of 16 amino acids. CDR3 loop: CASSYGTGKSSYEQYF. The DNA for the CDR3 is TGTGCCAGCAGTTACGGGACAGGGAAAAGTTCCTACGAGCAGTACTTC.

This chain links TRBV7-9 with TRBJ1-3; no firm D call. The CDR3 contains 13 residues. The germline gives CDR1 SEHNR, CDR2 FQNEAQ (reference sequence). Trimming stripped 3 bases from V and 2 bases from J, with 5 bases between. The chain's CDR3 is CASSLQPGNTIYF. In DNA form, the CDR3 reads TGTGCCAGCAGCTTGCAGCCTGGAAACACCATATATTTT.

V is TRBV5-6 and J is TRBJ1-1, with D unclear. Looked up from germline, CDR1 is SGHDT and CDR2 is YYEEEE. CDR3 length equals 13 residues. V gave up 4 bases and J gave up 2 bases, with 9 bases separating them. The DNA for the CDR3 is TGTGCCAGCAGCCGGACGGTAAACACTGAAGCTTTCTTT. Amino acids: CASSRTVNTEAFF.

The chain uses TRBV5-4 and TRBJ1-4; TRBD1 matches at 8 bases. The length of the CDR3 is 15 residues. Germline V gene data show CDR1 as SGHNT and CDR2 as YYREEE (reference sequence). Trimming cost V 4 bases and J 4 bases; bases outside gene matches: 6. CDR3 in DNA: TGTGCCAGCAGCCCAGGGGGCGCGGGTAATGAAAAACTGTTTTTT. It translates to CASSPGGAGNEKLFF.

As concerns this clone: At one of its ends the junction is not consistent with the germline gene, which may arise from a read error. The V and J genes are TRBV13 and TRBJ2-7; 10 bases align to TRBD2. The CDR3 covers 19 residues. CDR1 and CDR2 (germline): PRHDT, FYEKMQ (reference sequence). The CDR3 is CASSLGARSGGTLAYEQYF. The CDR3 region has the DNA TGTGCCAGCAGCCTAGGGGCCCGTAGCGGGGGGACCCTAGCCTACGAGCAGTACTTC.

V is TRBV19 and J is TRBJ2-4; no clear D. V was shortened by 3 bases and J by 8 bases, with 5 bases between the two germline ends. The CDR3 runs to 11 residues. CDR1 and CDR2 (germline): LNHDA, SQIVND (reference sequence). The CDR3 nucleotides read TGTGCCAGTAGTATCCGAGACATTCAGTACTTC. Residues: CASSIRDIQYF.

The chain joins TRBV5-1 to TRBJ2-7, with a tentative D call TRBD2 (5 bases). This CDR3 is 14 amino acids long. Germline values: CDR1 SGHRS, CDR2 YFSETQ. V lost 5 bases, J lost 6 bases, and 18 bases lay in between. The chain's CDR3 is CASREGGFSREQYF. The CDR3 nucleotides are TGCGCCAGCAGAGAGGGTGGGTTTTCACGCGAGCAGTACTTC.

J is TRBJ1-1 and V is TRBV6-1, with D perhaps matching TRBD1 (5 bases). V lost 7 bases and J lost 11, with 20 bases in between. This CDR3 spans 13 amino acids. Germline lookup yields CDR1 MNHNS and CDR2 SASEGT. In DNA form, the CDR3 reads TGTGCCAGCACTTTCCGGGACGTTAGGTTGGCTTTCTTT. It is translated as CASTFRDVRLAFF.

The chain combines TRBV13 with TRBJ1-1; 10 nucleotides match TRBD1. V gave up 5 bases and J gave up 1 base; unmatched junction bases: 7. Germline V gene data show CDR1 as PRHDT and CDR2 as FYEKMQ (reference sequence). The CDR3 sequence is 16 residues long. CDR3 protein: CASSPDRGRGNTEAFF. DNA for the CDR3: TGTGCCAGCAGCCCCGACAGGGGGCGGGGGAACACTGAAGCTTTCTTT.

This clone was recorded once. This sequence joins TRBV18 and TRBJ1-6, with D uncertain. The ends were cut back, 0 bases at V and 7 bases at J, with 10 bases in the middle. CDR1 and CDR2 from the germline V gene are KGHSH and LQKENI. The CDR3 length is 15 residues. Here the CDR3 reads CASSPPALRNSPLHF. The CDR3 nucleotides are TGTGCCAGCTCACCACCGGCCCTTCGGAATTCACCCCTCCACTTT.